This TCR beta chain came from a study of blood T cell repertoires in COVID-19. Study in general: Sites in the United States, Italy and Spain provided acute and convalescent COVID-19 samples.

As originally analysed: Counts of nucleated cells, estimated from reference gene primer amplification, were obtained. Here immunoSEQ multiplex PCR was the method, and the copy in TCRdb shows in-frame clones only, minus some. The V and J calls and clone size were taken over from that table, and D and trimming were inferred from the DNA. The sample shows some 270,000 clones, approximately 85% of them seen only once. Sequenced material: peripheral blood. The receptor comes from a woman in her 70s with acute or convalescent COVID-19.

CDR3 DNA: TGTGCCAGCTCAAGAAACAGGGACGAAAAACTGTTTTTT. This encodes CASSRNRDEKLFF. The chain employs TRBV18 and TRBJ1-4; tentative D call: TRBD1 (6 bases). CDR3 size: 13 residues. The V gene's germline CDR1 is KGHSH and CDR2 LQKENI. Deletions cut 5 bases from V and 8 bases from J, with 12 bases between. Full variable domain (remainder filled in from reference TRBV18 and TRBJ1-4): NAGVMQNPRHLVRRRGQEARLRCSPMKGHSHVYWYRQLPEEGLKFMVYLQKENIIDESGMPKERFSAEFPKEGPSILRIQQVVRGDSAAYFCASSRNRDEKLFFGSGTQLSVL.